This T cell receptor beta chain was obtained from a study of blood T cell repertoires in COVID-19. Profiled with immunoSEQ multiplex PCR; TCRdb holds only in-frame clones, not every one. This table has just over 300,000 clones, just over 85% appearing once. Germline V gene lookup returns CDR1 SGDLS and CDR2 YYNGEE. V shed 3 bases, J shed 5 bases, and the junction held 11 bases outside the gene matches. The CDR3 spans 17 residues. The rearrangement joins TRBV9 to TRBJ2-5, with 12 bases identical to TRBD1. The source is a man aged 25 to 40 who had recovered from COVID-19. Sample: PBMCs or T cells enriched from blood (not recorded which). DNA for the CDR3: TGTGCCAGCAGCGGAGGGACAGGGGGCCAACGCCGGGAGACCCAGTACTTC. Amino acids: CASSGGTGGQRRETQYF.